This T cell receptor (beta chain) appears in the sequencing data of a study of blood T cell repertoires in COVID-19. In the original processing: Quantification of nucleated cells was approximated via reference gene primer amplification. Generated by immunoSEQ multiplex PCR, the TCRdb table keeps only in-frame clones and is missing some. V and J calls and clone size are as listed in that table; D and trimming were resolved from the DNA. The sample carries roughly 140,000 clones, 88% recorded once. Trimming shortened V by 2 bases and J by 10 bases, and 6 bases separated the two germline ends. The CDR3 extends over 11 amino acids. The germline V gene encodes CDR1 SGHAT and CDR2 FQDESV (reference sequence).

Sequencing was carried out using peripheral blood. This clonotype was sampled from a human donor in a cohort sampled during active COVID-19. The V and J genes are TRBV11-1 and TRBJ2-1; D call uncertain. The CDR3 here is CASSLLSEQFF. CDR3 nucleotides: TGTGCCAGCAGCTTACTAAGCGAGCAGTTCTTC.